Listed below are T cell receptor beta chains from one sample, sequenced in a study of blood T cell repertoires in COVID-19. Profiling relied on immunoSEQ multiplex PCR, and the TCRdb table lists in-frame clones only, not all of them. The sample has tens of thousands of clones, more than 65% seen once. Sequencing was performed on peripheral blood. These receptors came from a woman aged 80 or older with active or convalescent COVID-19. Both conserved end residues are trimmed from each CDR3. The D gene is left open where the match is weak.

V gene	J gene	D gene	CDR3 protein
TRBV7-2	TRBJ1-6	NA	ASRGGSPLH
TRBV7-2	TRBJ2-1	NA	ASSSILLGEYNEQF
TRBV7-9	TRBJ1-1	NA	ASSLDQGRAF
TRBV27	TRBJ2-2	NA	ASRPRTGGYPGELF
TRBV11-2	TRBJ2-5	TRBD2	ASSSGWASGGETQY
TRBV19	TRBJ1-3	NA	ASRETNSGNTIY
TRBV4-2	TRBJ2-1	TRBD2	ASSQARQAPGGEQF
TRBV6-5	TRBJ2-3	NA	ASSSTFGDTQY
TRBV6-2/TRBV6-3	TRBJ2-1	TRBD2	ASRPSGGAYNEQF
TRBV28	TRBJ1-3	NA	ASSSSANTIY
TRBV6-2/TRBV6-3	TRBJ1-5	NA	ASSYSRGQPQH
TRBV7-8	TRBJ1-5	TRBD1	ASSPGQGRNSNQPQH
TRBV15	TRBJ1-1	NA	ATSRGLGGTEAF
TRBV7-9	TRBJ1-1	TRBD1	ASTPPRGQVENTEAF
TRBV7-2	TRBJ1-6	TRBD1	ASSFTGTGGSPLH
TRBV5-6	TRBJ2-7	TRBD1	ASSLRGQGLSSYEQY
TRBV6-5	TRBJ1-5	NA	ASSRGVSNQPQH
TRBV6-2/TRBV6-3	TRBJ2-1	TRBD2	ASSIAGAIYNEQF
TRBV7-9	TRBJ2-3	NA	ASIRDIADTQY
TRBV27	TRBJ1-4	NA	ASSLTGRMGEKLF
TRBV12-3/TRBV12-4	TRBJ1-1	NA	ASSSSVNTEAF
TRBV15	TRBJ1-1	TRBD1	ATSPTGGHTEAF
TRBV4-1	TRBJ2-7	NA	ASSQDFAYRVYEQY
TRBV6-6	TRBJ2-7	NA	ATQSVSYEQY
TRBV2	TRBJ2-2	NA	ASSEARGTGELF
TRBV27	TRBJ2-3	TRBD2	ASSLSQGLAVDTQY
TRBV23-1	TRBJ2-7	NA	ASSPRTVLEQY
TRBV9	TRBJ1-4	NA	ASSGGQSNEKLF
TRBV29-1	TRBJ2-5	TRBD2	SVSGGQETQY
TRBV30	TRBJ1-2	NA	AWSGGQIYGYT
TRBV10-2	TRBJ1-3	NA	ASSQVSSGNTIY
TRBV18	TRBJ1-2	TRBD1	ASSPVQDRTAYYGYT
TRBV7-2	TRBJ1-4	TRBD1	ASSLGDRKNEKLF